This T cell receptor beta chain was recovered during a study of T-cell memory formation after mild COVID-19. Study information: In these data, TCR clusters were largely donor specific.

5'RACE with constant-segment primers yielded barcoded, UMI-tagged TCR alpha and TCR beta cDNA libraries. A single record per CDR3 protein comes from TCRdb applying MiXCR to the 5' RACE reads. Of around 100,000 distinct CDR3 sequences listed, 11% are singletons. For this clonotype: Its antigen is as yet unknown.

Whole-study results and caveats: A subset of responding clones appeared in pre-infection memory, suggesting cross-reactive memory joined. CD4/CD8 balance held among clones contracting day 15 to 85, and later expanders leaned CD4+.

The sequence was obtained from a man between 18 and 35 years old who had mild COVID-19 (a few samples of this study predate the infection). Cell type and time point are not known. Input material: PBMCs or a T cell subset sorted from them (not recorded which).

CDR3 sequence: CASCSGPEQFF. The CDR3 DNA is TGTGCCTCCTGTAGCGGGCCAGAGCAGTTCTTC. The chain uses TRBV2 and TRBJ2-1, with 7 bases lining up with TRBD2. V shed 11 bases, J shed 10 bases, and the junction held 8 bases outside the gene matches. Germline V CDR1 and CDR2: SNHLY, FYNNEI. The CDR3 has 11 residues.